The source of this T cell receptor beta chain is a study of blood T cell repertoires in COVID-19. As for the study in general: Samples representing acute and convalescent COVID-19 were sourced from the United States, Italy and Spain. PBMCs, B-cell-depleted T cells, or T cells provided the cDNA or gDNA that made up the material.

As handled by the study authors: The authors estimated nucleated cell counts from reference gene primer amplification. Here immunoSEQ multiplex PCR was the method, and the copy in TCRdb shows in-frame clones only, minus some. The D gene and trimming were derived from the DNA, and the V and J assignments and clone size from that table. The sample includes 58,000 or so clones, approximately 91% seen only once; the top ten take 7.5% to 9.5%. The CDR3 has 10 amino acids. From germline, CDR1 is SQVTM and CDR2 ANQGSEA. Trimming shortened V by 6 bases and J by 12 bases, and 12 bases separated the two germline ends.

The sequence derives from an older woman with active COVID-19. The sequencing input was peripheral blood. The chain is built from TRBV29-1 and TRBJ2-1; D uncertain. The CDR3: CSVLSPPQFF. DNA of the CDR3: TGCAGCGTCCTATCTCCCCCGCAGTTCTTC.